Below, 25 T cell receptor beta chains from the same sample are listed, as sequenced in a study of blood T cell repertoires in COVID-19. Produced via immunoSEQ multiplex PCR; TCRdb's table is partial and in-frame only. The sample lists 60,000 to 85,000 clones, 91% seen once, with approximately 7% in the top ten. The source material was peripheral blood. These receptors were taken from a man between 35 and 55 years old with COVID-19, enrolled during active disease.

The J gene is TRBJ2-5, the V gene TRBV27; 9 nucleotides align to TRBD1. CDR1 and CDR2 from the germline V gene are MNHEY and SMNVEV (reference sequence). V was clipped by 4 bases and J by 4 bases; unmatched bases: 10. This CDR3 comprises 16 residues. DNA of the CDR3: TGTGCCAGCAGTTCCGGACAGGGGATTGGGGCAGAGACCCAGTACTTC. Translated: CASSSGQGIGAETQYF.

V is TRBV3-1 (or the pseudogene TRBV3-2) and J is TRBJ2-1; the match to TRBD2 covers 10 bases. Germline CDR1 reads LGHDT; CDR2 reads YNNKEL (reference sequence). The CDR3 runs 15 residues. V shed 0 bases and J 8 bases; nucleotides not matched to a gene: 4. CDR3: CASSQDIAGGHEQFF. CDR3 sequence (DNA): TGTGCCAGCAGCCAAGATATAGCGGGGGGTCATGAGCAGTTCTTC.

The table lists this clone with a count of one. The chain couples TRBV15 to TRBJ1-3; TRBD1 matches 8 bases. Germline-derived CDR1 and CDR2 are LNHNV and YYDKDF (reference sequence). J lost 4 bases, V lost 8 bases, and 10 bases had no gene match. The CDR3 has 15 residues. Written as DNA, the CDR3 is TGTGCCACCGGTACGGACAGGGCAGCAGGAAACACCATATATTTT. This gives the protein CATGTDRAAGNTIYF.

The CDR3 is CASSRGHLGTEAFF. CDR3 nucleotides: TGTGCCAGCAGCCGGGGACATCTTGGCACTGAAGCTTTCTTT. The chain links TRBV5-5 to TRBJ1-1; tentative D call: TRBD1 (6 bases). Germline V gene lookup returns CDR1 SGHKS and CDR2 YYEKEE (reference sequence). Trimming removed 4 bases from V and 4 bases from J, with 14 bases in between. The CDR3 runs 14 residues.

This chain uses TRBV19 with TRBJ1-5; 9 bases are a match to TRBD1. The CDR3 spans 14 residues. The ends lost 8 bases at V and 8 bases at J; junction bases unmatched: 10. CDR1 and CDR2 from the germline V gene are LNHDA and SQIVND (reference sequence). The DNA for the CDR3 is TGTGCCAGTTCCCCTGGGGACAGGGTCAAGCCCCAGCATTTT. It codes for CASSPGDRVKPQHF.

This chain joins TRBV5-4 and TRBJ1-6; D unresolved. CDR3 length equals 14 residues. Germline loops: CDR1 SGHNT, CDR2 YYREEE (reference sequence). V was trimmed by 0 bases and J by 9 bases, leaving 10 bases between them. For the CDR3, the DNA is TGTGCCAGCAGCTTGGTTGGTGTGAGTTCACCCCTCCACTTT. Protein: CASSLVGVSSPLHF.

The sample holds one count of this clone. The V gene is TRBV6-5, the J gene TRBJ1-5, with D hard to call. The CDR3 totals 15 residues. The germline CDR1 and CDR2 sequences are MNHEY and SVGAGI. Trimming stripped 2 bases from V and 5 bases from J, with 13 bases between. Here the CDR3 reads CASSYTRGVDQPQHF. The CDR3, as DNA: TGTGCCAGCAGTTACACCCGAGGTGTAGATCAGCCCCAGCATTTT.

This sequence joins TRBV13 and TRBJ2-6; 8 bases fit TRBD1. This CDR3 is 17 amino acids long. Per germline, CDR1 PRHDT and CDR2 FYEKMQ (reference sequence). Trimming cost V 3 bases and J 0 bases; bases outside gene matches: 4. CDR3 amino acids: CASSLTGVPSGANVLTF. In nucleotides, the CDR3 is TGTGCCAGCAGCTTGACAGGGGTTCCCTCTGGGGCCAACGTCCTGACTTTC.

The chain links TRBV5-4 to TRBJ1-1; a possible D gene is TRBD1 (6 bases). Germline-derived CDR1 and CDR2 are SGHNT and YYREEE (reference sequence). Deletions cut 2 bases from V and 7 bases from J, with 12 bases between. The CDR3 runs 13 residues. In DNA, the CDR3 is TGTGCCAGCAGCTTCGGGGGGGCTGTTGAAGCTTTCTTT. Translated: CASSFGGAVEAFF.

The V call is TRBV28, the J call TRBJ1-2; D gene ambiguous. Per the germline V gene, CDR1 is MDHEN and CDR2 is SYDVKM. The CDR3 runs to 11 residues. V was shortened by 11 bases and J by 5 bases, with 12 bases between the two germline ends. The CDR3 DNA follows: TGTGCCGCGGGGAAATTTTATGGCTACACCTTC. Protein sequence: CAAGKFYGYTF.

The chain links TRBV6-1 to TRBJ2-7; D is ambiguous. The CDR3 is 14 residues long. Germline V CDR1 and CDR2: MNHNS, SASEGT. V lost 2 bases and J 3 bases, leaving 11 bases between the germline ends. This chain's CDR3 is CASSEFGGYYEQYF. Here the CDR3 DNA reads TGTGCCAGCAGTGAATTTGGCGGATACTACGAGCAGTACTTC.

The chain couples TRBV3-1 (or the pseudogene TRBV3-2) to TRBJ2-3; a weak D match, TRBD1 (6 bases). Trimming pared 4 bases from V and 0 bases from J, leaving 14 bases between. Germline values: CDR1 LGHDT, CDR2 YNNKEL (reference sequence). CDR3 size: 16 residues. CDR3 DNA sequence: TGTGCCAGCAGCCTTTGGACAGATATCAGCACAGATACGCAGTATTTT. This sequence encodes CASSLWTDISTDTQYF.

Written as DNA, the CDR3 is TGCGCCAGCAGCTTGTATGGGGAGGAAGAGACCCAGTACTTC. Translating gives CASSLYGEEETQYF. The genes are TRBV5-1 and TRBJ2-5, with D possibly matching TRBD2 (6 bases). V lost 1 base to trimming and J lost 3 bases, with 10 bases between them. The CDR3 sequence is 14 residues long. The germline CDR1 and CDR2 sequences are SGHRS and YFSETQ.

This clone is a singleton in its sample. The genes are TRBV10-3 and TRBJ1-3, with 8 bases aligning to TRBD1. The CDR3 spans 15 residues. J was trimmed by 6 bases and V by 6 bases; bases with no gene match: 10. The germline V gene encodes CDR1 ENHRY and CDR2 SYGVKD. The CDR3 DNA reads TGTGCCATCAGAGCCTCGACAGGGGAGGCAAACACCATATATTTT. Its protein product is CAIRASTGEANTIYF.

A single count supports this clone. The chain uses TRBV28 and TRBJ2-2, with D possibly matching TRBD1 (6 bases). Trimming stripped 11 bases from V and 5 bases from J, with 18 bases between. The CDR3 consists of 14 residues. Germline CDR1 MDHEN, CDR2 SYDVKM. CDR3 in amino acids: CAALGAEVTGELFF. In DNA form, the CDR3 reads TGTGCCGCCCTGGGGGCAGAGGTGACCGGGGAGCTGTTTTTT.

The chain is built from TRBV5-1 and TRBJ2-1; 13 bases are shared with TRBD2. Germline lookup yields CDR1 SGHRS and CDR2 YFSETQ. Trimming took 0 bases from V and 1 from J; bases not matched to a gene: 4. The length of the CDR3 is 18 residues. The CDR3 is CASSLELAGGLSYNEQFF. CDR3 DNA sequence: TGCGCCAGCAGCTTGGAACTAGCGGGGGGGTTATCCTACAATGAGCAGTTCTTC.

V and J are TRBV19 and TRBJ1-3; D is unclear. This CDR3 spans 14 amino acids. Germline CDR1 and CDR2: LNHDA and SQIVND (reference sequence). V was pared by 3 bases and J by 3 bases, with 9 bases between. The CDR3 nucleotides read TGTGCCAGTAGTATCGAGAACGATGGAAACACCATATATTTT. This codes for CASSIENDGNTIYF.

This sequence joins TRBV2 and TRBJ1-1; TRBD1 might be the D (6 bases). V lost 10 bases to trimming and J lost 3 bases, with 15 bases between them. Germline V gene lookup returns CDR1 SNHLY and CDR2 FYNNEI. The CDR3 contains 13 residues. The CDR3 DNA follows: TGTGCCATACAGGGTTTGGAGGACACTGAAGCTTTCTTT. Its protein product is CAIQGLEDTEAFF.

J is TRBJ2-1 and V is TRBV3-1 (or the pseudogene TRBV3-2), with 7 bases aligning to TRBD1. V dropped 5 bases and J dropped 0; count of bases not matched to a gene: 4. The CDR3 extends over 15 amino acids. Germline values: CDR1 LGHDT, CDR2 YNNKEL (reference sequence). The CDR3 sequence: CASSSQGLSYNEQFF. The CDR3 nucleotides are TGTGCCAGCAGCTCACAGGGGCTCTCCTACAATGAGCAGTTCTTC.

The chain uses TRBV30 and TRBJ1-3, with D unresolved. The V end lost 2 bases, the J end lost 4 bases, and 15 bases lay between the germline ends. This CDR3 region has 15 residues. From germline, CDR1 is GTSNPN and CDR2 SVGIG (reference sequence). Written as DNA, the CDR3 is TGTGCCTGGAGTAGCGGCATGGGATGGGGAAACACCATATATTTT. Amino acid sequence: CAWSSGMGWGNTIYF.

The chain is built from TRBV7-2 and TRBJ1-3; D gene uncertain. In germline, CDR1 is SGHTA, CDR2 FQGNSA. CDR3 length: 15 amino acids. Trimming took off 5 bases at V and 0 bases at J, with 11 bases between the two ends. CDR3 sequence: CASSPNQISGNTIYF. As DNA, the CDR3 is TGTGCCAGCAGCCCGAATCAGATCTCTGGAAACACCATATATTTT.

This rearrangement joins TRBV9 to TRBJ2-5, with D possibly being TRBD1 (5 bases). Germline CDR1 is SGDLS and CDR2 is YYNGEE. Trimming cost V 0 bases and J 1 base, with 10 bases left between them. This CDR3 contains 15 residues. Written as DNA, the CDR3 is TGTGCCAGCAGCGTAGATTGGGGCGGCCAAGAGACCCAGTACTTC. Translated, it gives CASSVDWGGQETQYF.

This clone was counted a single time. V usage is TRBV5-8 and J usage is TRBJ2-3, with TRBD1 matching over 10 bases. The CDR3 sequence is 16 residues long. Trimming cost V 4 bases and J 3 bases; bases outside gene matches: 8. Germline CDR1 reads SGHTS; CDR2 reads YDEGEE. The CDR3 DNA reads TGTGCCAGCAGCCCAGGGAGGGGACAGGGGACAGATACGCAGTATTTT. It is translated as CASSPGRGQGTDTQYF.

CDR3 nucleotides: TGCGCCAGCAGCATAGGACAGGGGGCCTCTCTCGAAAAACTGTTTTTT. Protein: CASSIGQGASLEKLFF. V and J are TRBV5-1 and TRBJ1-4, with TRBD1 matching over 11 bases. The V gene end was trimmed by 4 bases and the J gene end by 8 bases; junction bases not matched to a gene: 10. There are 16 residues in the CDR3. In germline, CDR1 is SGHRS, CDR2 YFSETQ. The variable domain in full, with the rest retrieved from reference TRBV5-1 and TRBJ1-4, is KAGVTQTPRYLIKTRGQQVTLSCSPISGHRSVSWYQQTPGQGLQFLFEYFSETQRNKGNFPGRFSGRQFSNSRSEMNVSTLELGDSALYLCASSIGQGASLEKLFFGSGTQLSVL.

The chain recombines TRBV29-1 with TRBJ2-2, with 7 bases matching TRBD1. V was pared by 2 bases and J by 5 bases, with 11 bases of the junction left unmatched. Germline CDR1 and CDR2: SQVTM and ANQGSEA. The CDR3 runs to 16 residues. The CDR3: CSVEWFGQEFTGELFF. The DNA of the CDR3 is TGCAGCGTTGAATGGTTCGGACAGGAGTTTACCGGGGAGCTGTTTTTT.